These 16 T cell receptor beta chains were sequenced from one sample in a study of sequential checkpoint blockade in melanoma. TCRdb keeps only in-frame clones here, not all; method: immunoSEQ multiplex PCR. The sample contains approximately 34,000 clones, approximately 84% of which appear only once. Treatment here: randomized to nivolumab then ipilimumab (arm A) or the reverse (arm B). The starting material was CD8+ T cells sorted from blood (inferred from file names), obtained from a patient given nivolumab and ipilimumab in sequence. Source of these receptors: a human donor with melanoma.

This sequence joins TRBV4-1 and TRBJ2-1; 8 nucleotides match TRBD2. Germline V gene sequence: CDR1 MGHRA, CDR2 YSYEKL. The CDR3 is made up of 14 amino acids. The ends lost 0 bases at V and 10 bases at J; junction bases unmatched: 5. This CDR3 is CASSQDTLAGEQFF. CDR3 bases: TGCGCCAGCAGCCAAGATACCCTAGCGGGCGAGCAGTTCTTC.

The gene calls are TRBV19 and TRBJ1-5; D unclear. The germline gives CDR1 LNHDA, CDR2 SQIVND (reference sequence). The CDR3 consists of 15 residues. Between the trimmed V and J ends, which lost 5 bases and 5 bases, there was a span of 16 bases. The CDR3 reads CASSSDMGVDQPQHF. DNA of the CDR3: TGTGCCAGTAGTTCCGACATGGGTGTTGATCAGCCCCAGCATTTT.

The rearrangement links TRBV29-1 to TRBJ2-7, with a weak D call TRBD2 (5 bases). The germline V gene has CDR1 SQVTM and CDR2 ANQGSEA. The CDR3 totals 13 residues. V was clipped by 4 bases and J by 3 bases, with 13 bases between them. The CDR3, as DNA: TGCAGCGTTGGAGGCGGGTTGGGCTACGAGCAGTACTTC. It yields the protein CSVGGGLGYEQYF.

The CDR3 sequence is CSAETGDTYEQYF. CDR3 bases: TGCAGCGCCGAGACAGGGGACACCTACGAGCAGTACTTC. The chain combines TRBV29-1 with TRBJ2-7; TRBD1 matches 8 bases. CDR1 and CDR2 (germline): SQVTM, ANQGSEA. With 7 bases clipped from V and 2 bases from J, the junction kept 7 bases outside the gene matches. This CDR3 contains 13 residues.

The chain carries TRBV7-9 and TRBJ2-5; maybe TRBD2 (6 bases). V dropped 8 bases and J dropped 1 base, with 8 bases sitting between them. This CDR3 region has 12 residues. CDR1 and CDR2 (germline): SEHNR, FQNEAQ (reference sequence). CDR3 nucleotide sequence: TGTGCCAGCGGCGGGATCCAAGAGACCCAGTACTTC. It translates to CASGGIQETQYF.

This chain connects TRBV4-2 to TRBJ2-7, with 8 nucleotides matching TRBD1. The germline V gene has CDR1 LGHNA and CDR2 YNFKEQ. V lost 0 bases, J lost 2 bases, and 3 bases stayed unmatched. This CDR3 contains 15 residues. The chain's CDR3 is CASSQDRQGTYEQYF. The CDR3 DNA sequence: TGTGCCAGCAGCCAAGATAGACAGGGGACCTACGAGCAGTACTTC.

The chain has TRBV10-2 and TRBJ2-7, with TRBD2 matching 13 bases. The CDR3 totals 14 residues. Germline CDR1 reads WSHSY; CDR2 reads SAAADI. V was pared by 6 bases and J by 6 bases, with 5 bases of the junction left unmatched. CDR3 DNA: TGCGCCAGCAGGACTAGCGGGGGGACATCCGAGCAGTACTTC. Translation: CASRTSGGTSEQYF.

The rearrangement links TRBV11-3 to TRBJ2-3, with D tentatively TRBD1 (6 bases). V lost 5 bases to trimming and J lost 5 bases, with 14 bases between them. This CDR3 comprises 14 residues. Germline loops: CDR1 SGHNT, CDR2 YENEEA. In nucleotides, the CDR3 is TGTGCCAGCAGCCCCCGACAGGAATTAGATACGCAGTATTTT. Translating gives CASSPRQELDTQYF.

The chain combines TRBV9 with TRBJ2-7, with 10 positions matching TRBD2. After removal of 6 bases from V and 4 bases from J, the junction contained 7 bases not matched to a gene. The germline V gene encodes CDR1 SGDLS and CDR2 YYNGEE. The CDR3 has 14 amino acids. The CDR3 nucleotides read TGTGCCAGCACCAAAGGGACTAGCGCTTACGAGCAGTACTTC. Protein product: CASTKGTSAYEQYF.

The rearrangement links TRBV5-1 to TRBJ2-1; 10 bases are shared with TRBD1. Germline assignment: CDR1 SGHRS and CDR2 YFSETQ. After removal of 1 base from V and 0 bases from J, the junction contained 4 bases not matched to a gene. This CDR3 contains 17 residues. The DNA of the CDR3 is TGCGCCAGCAGCTTGAGACAGGGGGCTAGCTCCTACAATGAGCAGTTCTTC. This encodes CASSLRQGASSYNEQFF.

The rearrangement joins TRBV29-1 to TRBJ2-7; TRBD1 might be the D (5 bases). CDR3 length equals 14 residues. Trimming took off 1 base at V and 4 bases at J, with 14 bases between the two ends. Germline CDR1 is SQVTM and CDR2 is ANQGSEA. The CDR3 region is CSVEVSQGVYEQYF. The CDR3 DNA sequence: TGCAGCGTTGAAGTGTCCCAGGGTGTATACGAGCAGTACTTC.

This clone was found once. V is TRBV6-4 and J is TRBJ1-2; D gene ambiguous. The CDR3 is 13 amino acids. Looked up from germline, CDR1 is MRHNA and CDR2 is SNTAGT. Trimming removed 0 bases from V and 6 bases from J, with 8 bases in between. CDR3 loop: CASSDSGRDGYTF. The CDR3 region has the DNA TGTGCCAGCAGTGACTCTGGGAGGGATGGCTACACCTTC.

Only a few counts were recorded for this clone. J is TRBJ1-4 and V is TRBV7-8, with D uncertain. CDR1 and CDR2 (germline): SGHVS, FQNEAQ. This CDR3 is built from 14 residues. Trimming stripped 0 bases from V and 10 bases from J, with 12 bases between. The CDR3 DNA reads as TGTGCCAGCAGCTTAGCAGGGAGAGGCGGAAAACTGTTTTTT. Translating it yields CASSLAGRGGKLFF.

The rearrangement joins TRBV19 to TRBJ1-4, with D possibly matching TRBD1 (6 bases). V lost 6 bases and J lost 3, with 11 bases in between. The CDR3 is 14 residues long. Germline assignment: CDR1 LNHDA and CDR2 SQIVND (reference sequence). The CDR3 region has the DNA TGTGCCAGTAGGCTATGGGGGCCTAATGAAAAACTGTTTTTT. Protein product: CASRLWGPNEKLFF.

The chain carries TRBV7-9 and TRBJ2-7; D possibly corresponds to TRBD1 (6 bases). The length of the CDR3 is 14 residues. Germline CDR1 reads SEHNR; CDR2 reads FQNEAQ (reference sequence). The V end was cut by 5 bases, the J end by 2 bases, with 13 bases between. The CDR3 reads CASSPGVSTYEQYF. CDR3 coding DNA: TGTGCCAGCAGCCCAGGGGTTTCCACCTACGAGCAGTACTTC.

This chain joins TRBV27 and TRBJ1-2; tentative D call: TRBD1 (5 bases). V was pared by 2 bases and J by 3 bases, with 10 bases between. Germline V gene lookup returns CDR1 MNHEY and CDR2 SMNVEV (reference sequence). This CDR3 is 14 amino acids long. The CDR3 DNA reads TGTGCCAGCAGTTTAGGGGGGTACGACTATGGCTACACCTTC. Translation gives CASSLGGYDYGYTF.